The rows below give T cell receptor beta chains drawn from one sample of a study of identical twins. Each CDR3 protein gets one entry after TCRdb re-called the 5' RACE reads with MiXCR. The repertoire holds about 530,000 distinct CDR3 sequences, approximately 20% seen once, with 0.48% in the top ten. The same data also went into a second study, on yellow fever vaccine responses in identical twins.

Sequences were obtained from CD4+ T cells sorted from blood. The receptor source for this set is a young woman in good health. Both conserved end residues are part of each CDR3. The D gene is left open where the match is weak. The size field is filled for only some rows; it gives once, few, many or a size class.

v_gene: TRBV6-2/TRBV6-3
abundance: NA
j_gene: TRBJ1-3
d_gene: NA
CDR3aa: CASSLTGSSGNTIYF
CDR3nt: TGTGCCAGCAGTTTGACTGGAAGCTCTGGAAACACCATATATTTT

v_gene: TRBV20-1
abundance: few
j_gene: TRBJ1-3
d_gene: NA
CDR3aa: CSARDVGFGNTIYF
CDR3nt: TGCAGTGCTAGAGATGTGGGGTTCGGAAACACCATATATTTT

v_gene: TRBV5-1
abundance: few
j_gene: TRBJ2-7
d_gene: TRBD1
CDR3aa: CASSLAGQSYEQYF
CDR3nt: TGCGCCAGCAGCTTGGCGGGACAGTCATACGAGCAGTACTTC

v_gene: TRBV27
abundance: NA
j_gene: TRBJ2-2
d_gene: NA
CDR3aa: CASTPRGLNTGELFF
CDR3nt: TGTGCCAGCACCCCCCGAGGGCTAAACACCGGGGAGCTGTTTTTT

v_gene: TRBV29-1
abundance: few
j_gene: TRBJ2-3
d_gene: NA
CDR3aa: CSVEDGTTDTQYF
CDR3nt: TGCAGCGTTGAAGACGGGACCACAGATACGCAGTATTTT

v_gene: TRBV7-8
abundance: few
j_gene: TRBJ1-2
d_gene: NA
CDR3aa: CASSLDRVTGLTNYGYTF
CDR3nt: TGTGCCAGCAGCTTAGACCGAGTTACAGGGCTCACTAACTATGGCTACACCTTC

v_gene: TRBV7-9
abundance: few
j_gene: TRBJ2-5
d_gene: NA
CDR3aa: CASSPSPQETQYF
CDR3nt: TGTGCCAGCAGTCCAAGCCCGCAAGAGACCCAGTACTTC

v_gene: TRBV9
abundance: NA
j_gene: TRBJ1-2
d_gene: NA
CDR3aa: CASSVSSNYGYTF
CDR3nt: TGTGCCAGCAGCGTATCCTCTAACTATGGCTACACCTTC

v_gene: TRBV5-1
abundance: NA
j_gene: TRBJ2-7
d_gene: TRBD1
CDR3aa: CASSLGRQGSYEQYF
CDR3nt: TGCGCCAGCAGCTTGGGACGACAGGGCTCCTACGAGCAGTACTTC

v_gene: TRBV12-3/TRBV12-4
abundance: many
j_gene: TRBJ2-5
d_gene: NA
CDR3aa: CASRGPAQETQYF
CDR3nt: TGTGCCAGCAGAGGACCGGCCCAAGAGACCCAGTACTTC

v_gene: TRBV19
abundance: NA
j_gene: TRBJ2-1
d_gene: NA
CDR3aa: CASSPRAGRQRYNEQFF
CDR3nt: TGTGCCAGTAGCCCCAGGGCGGGAAGGCAAAGGTACAATGAGCAGTTCTTC

v_gene: TRBV7-9
abundance: NA
j_gene: TRBJ2-1
d_gene: NA
CDR3aa: CASSKGTYNEQFF
CDR3nt: TGTGCCAGCAGCAAGGGGACCTACAATGAGCAGTTCTTC

v_gene: TRBV24-1
abundance: NA
j_gene: TRBJ2-2
d_gene: TRBD2
CDR3aa: CATSGASGRISNTGELFF
CDR3nt: TGTGCCACCAGTGGTGCCTCCGGGAGGATCTCGAACACCGGGGAGCTGTTTTTT

v_gene: TRBV5-1
abundance: few
j_gene: TRBJ2-1
d_gene: NA
CDR3aa: CASSGLGGNNEQFF
CDR3nt: TGCGCCAGCAGTGGCCTGGGTGGGAACAATGAGCAGTTCTTC

v_gene: TRBV5-1
abundance: NA
j_gene: TRBJ2-5
d_gene: NA
CDR3aa: CASSLLAMETQYF
CDR3nt: TGCGCCAGCAGCTTGCTAGCTATGGAGACCCAGTACTTC

v_gene: TRBV5-1
abundance: few
j_gene: TRBJ2-5
d_gene: NA
CDR3aa: CASREGAGTQYF
CDR3nt: TGCGCCAGCAGGGAAGGGGCCGGGACCCAGTACTTC

v_gene: TRBV7-9
abundance: few
j_gene: TRBJ2-1
d_gene: NA
CDR3aa: CASSLVPGTFSEQFF
CDR3nt: TGTGCCAGCAGCTTAGTTCCAGGGACGTTCAGTGAGCAGTTCTTC

v_gene: TRBV5-1
abundance: few
j_gene: TRBJ2-3
d_gene: TRBD2
CDR3aa: CASSLGLAGVMDTQYF
CDR3nt: TGCGCCAGCAGCTTGGGACTAGCGGGAGTCATGGATACGCAGTATTTT

v_gene: TRBV5-5
abundance: few
j_gene: TRBJ2-3
d_gene: TRBD1
CDR3aa: CASSLAFSTGGQDTQYF
CDR3nt: TGTGCCAGCAGCTTGGCCTTCTCGACAGGGGGTCAAGATACGCAGTATTTT

v_gene: TRBV28
abundance: few
j_gene: TRBJ1-2
d_gene: NA
CDR3aa: CASREQYGYTF
CDR3nt: TGTGCCAGCAGGGAACAGTATGGCTACACCTTC

v_gene: TRBV7-9
abundance: NA
j_gene: TRBJ2-2
d_gene: TRBD2
CDR3aa: CASSLGAGGITGELFF
CDR3nt: TGTGCCAGCAGCTTAGGAGCGGGGGGGATCACCGGGGAGCTGTTTTTT

v_gene: TRBV29-1
abundance: NA
j_gene: TRBJ2-5
d_gene: NA
CDR3aa: CSGRQETQYF
CDR3nt: TGCAGTGGCAGACAAGAGACCCAGTACTTC

v_gene: TRBV5-1
abundance: many
j_gene: TRBJ2-3
d_gene: NA
CDR3aa: CASKQLSTDTQYF
CDR3nt: TGCGCCAGCAAACAGCTAAGCACAGATACGCAGTATTTT